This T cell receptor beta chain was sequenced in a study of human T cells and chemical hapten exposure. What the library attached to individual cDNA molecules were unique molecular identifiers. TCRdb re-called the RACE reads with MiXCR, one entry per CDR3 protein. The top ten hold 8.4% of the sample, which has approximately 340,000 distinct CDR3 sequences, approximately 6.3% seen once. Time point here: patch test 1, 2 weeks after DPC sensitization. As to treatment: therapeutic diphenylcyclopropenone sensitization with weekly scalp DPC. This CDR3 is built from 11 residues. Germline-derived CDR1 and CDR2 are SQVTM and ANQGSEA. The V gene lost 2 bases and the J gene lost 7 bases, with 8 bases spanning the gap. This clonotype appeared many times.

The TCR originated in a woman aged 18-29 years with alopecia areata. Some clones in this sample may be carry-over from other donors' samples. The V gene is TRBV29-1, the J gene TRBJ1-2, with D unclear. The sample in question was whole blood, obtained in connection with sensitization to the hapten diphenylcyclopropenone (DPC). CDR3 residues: CSVEHPGGYTF. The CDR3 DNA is TGCAGCGTTGAACACCCTGGTGGCTACACCTTC. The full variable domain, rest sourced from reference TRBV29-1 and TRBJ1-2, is SAVISQKPSRDICQRGTSLTIQCQVDSQVTMMFWYRQQPGQSLTLIATANQGSEATYESGFVIDKFPISRPNLTFSTLTVSNMSPEDSSIYLCSVEHPGGYTFGSGTRLTVV.